This T cell receptor (beta chain) is from a study of T cell responses to AZD1222 COVID-19 vaccine. The V gene's germline CDR1 is SGHRS and CDR2 YFSETQ. V shed 4 bases and J shed 6 bases, with 11 bases lying between them. The CDR3 sequence is 14 residues long. Only in-frame clones appear in the TCRdb table, and some are missing; sequencing was by immunoSEQ multiplex PCR. Among around 79,000 clones listed, roughly 87% were seen once. This material consisted of peripheral blood, taken on day 0 of AZD1222 vaccination. The chain couples TRBV5-1 to TRBJ1-6; TRBD1 might be the D (5 bases). This TCR was recovered from an adult in good health. For the CDR3, the DNA is TGCGCCAGCAGCAGCACCGGGGGTAATTCACCCCTCCACTTT. It specifies CASSSTGGNSPLHF.